This TCR beta chain emerged from a study of OX40 agonist ivuxolimab in advanced cancers. Findings of the study overall: Relatively little clonal expansion, among the lowest observed, appeared in partial responders at 0.1-3.0 mg/kg.

Remarks on this clone: Its target is unknown.

Repertoires were generated with immunoSEQ multiplex PCR, while TCRdb's copy carries only in-frame clones and drops some. The sample records over 45,000 clones, roughly 80% being singletons. CDR3 length: 14 amino acids. The V end was cut by 4 bases, the J end by 6 bases, with 14 bases between. CDR1 is MNHEY, CDR2 SMNVEV, per germline (reference sequence). The material sequenced was CD4+ or CD8+ T cells sorted from blood, taken in a trial of the OX40 agonist ivuxolimab. The gene calls are TRBV27 and TRBJ2-3; possibly TRBD1 for D (6 bases). The TCR originated in an adult with an advanced solid tumor such as melanoma, head and neck, liver or kidney cancer. The CDR3, as DNA: TGTGCCAGCAGTTCGGCACAGGGCTTTGATACGCAGTATTTT. It yields the protein CASSSAQGFDTQYF.